This TCR beta chain was identified in a study of T cell responses to AZD1222 COVID-19 vaccine. CDR3 length equals 14 residues. Per germline, CDR1 MNHEY and CDR2 SMNVEV (reference sequence). The J segment lost 2 bases and the V segment lost 11 bases, leaving 9 bases of the junction unmatched. The data were produced by immunoSEQ multiplex PCR, yet TCRdb's version contains in-frame clones alone and is incomplete. The table has around 64,000 clones, about 80% seen once. The TCR sequence derives from an adult who received the AZD1222 COVID-19 vaccine. This material consisted of peripheral blood, taken 28 days after the second AZD1222 dose. The chain couples TRBV27 to TRBJ2-7, with 10 bases aligning to TRBD1. CDR3: CASAWTGGTYEQYF. The DNA for the CDR3 is TGTGCCTCAGCGTGGACAGGGGGGACCTACGAGCAGTACTTC.